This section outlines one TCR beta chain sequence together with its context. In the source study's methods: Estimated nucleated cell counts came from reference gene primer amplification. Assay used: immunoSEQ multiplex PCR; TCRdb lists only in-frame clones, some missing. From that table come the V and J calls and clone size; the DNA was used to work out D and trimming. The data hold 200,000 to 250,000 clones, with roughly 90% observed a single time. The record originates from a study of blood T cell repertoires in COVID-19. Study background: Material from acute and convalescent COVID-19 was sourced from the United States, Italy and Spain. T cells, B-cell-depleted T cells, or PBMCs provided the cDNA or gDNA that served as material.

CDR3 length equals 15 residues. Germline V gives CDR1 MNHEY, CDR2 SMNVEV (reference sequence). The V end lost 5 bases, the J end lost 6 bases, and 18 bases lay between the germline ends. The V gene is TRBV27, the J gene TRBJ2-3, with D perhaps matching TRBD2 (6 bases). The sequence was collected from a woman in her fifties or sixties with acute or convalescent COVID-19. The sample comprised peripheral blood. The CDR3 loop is CASSAWDLGSDTQYF. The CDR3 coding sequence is TGTGCCAGCAGTGCCTGGGACCTCGGGAGTGATACGCAGTATTTT.